This T cell receptor (beta chain) was documented in a study of CD8 T cells in ankylosing spondylitis. Study-level findings and limits: Disease-linked clones were CD8+ and relatively rare in peripheral blood. Roughly 8 highly homologous variants made up a TCR beta motif that seemed to typify ankylosing spondylitis blood. Researchers reportedly found disease-linked clones significantly enriched in matched ankylosing spondylitis synovial fluid.

Scientists made TCR beta libraries using quantitative 5'-RACE with molecular barcodes. TCRdb called the 5' RACE reads again in MiXCR, with one record for every CDR3 protein. This sample has approximately 500,000 distinct CDR3 sequences; roughly 12% occur once, and the top ten carry over 6.5%. Trimming at V came to 0 bases and at J to 6 bases, leaving 2 bases not matched to a gene. From germline, CDR1 is SGHRS and CDR2 YFSETQ. The CDR3 has 15 amino acids. To note about this clonotype: Its antigen remains unidentified.

V and J are TRBV5-1 and TRBJ2-2; 10 bases map to TRBD2. The sequence derives from a male donor with ankylosing spondylitis. The sequenced sample was blood, either unsorted or a sorted T cell fraction (not recorded which). CDR3 bases: TGCGCCAGCAGCTTGGAGCGGGAGGGCCCCGGGGAGCTGTTTTTT. It is translated as CASSLEREGPGELFF.